This T cell receptor (beta chain) was profiled in a study of T cells in Graves' hyperthyroidism and ophthalmopathy. This clonotype was detected ten times or more. Its antigen remains unidentified. Together with thyroid ultrasound, orbital computed tomography, serum thyroxine and TRAb, clinical symptoms were used for diagnoses. Extraction of PBMCs used roughly 9.6 ml of fresh peripheral blood. Researchers amplified the TCR beta CDR3 regions from RNA transcripts. First-round RT-PCR with HTBI primers amplified the TCR CDR3 region. In TCRdb, the multiplex PCR reads were re-called with MiXCR into one record per CDR3 protein. Of a few hundred thousand distinct CDR3 sequences in the sample, 15% are singletons; the top ten hold about 31%. General observations from the study: Ophthalmopathy was distinguished from stable hyperthyroidism by 13 V-J signatures. Blood also contained most expanded thyroid clonotypes above 0.001.

Germline trimming cut 4 bases from V and 7 bases from J; bases unmatched to any gene: 9. The germline V gene encodes CDR1 SGHAT and CDR2 FQNNGV. The CDR3 is 15 amino acids. The sequenced material came from blood. The chain has TRBV11-2 and TRBJ1-4; TRBD1 matches 7 bases. This TCR came from a woman aged 25 to 39 with Graves' hyperthyroidism. In nucleotides, the CDR3 is TGTGCCAGCAGCTCCCGACAGGGTGGTGGTGAAAAACTGTTTTTT. Encoded protein: CASSSRQGGGEKLFF.